Below, 21 T cell receptor beta chains from the same sample are listed, as sequenced in a study of CD8 T cells in ankylosing spondylitis. One entry per CDR3 protein, called by TCRdb with MiXCR from the 5' RACE reads. The profile covers tens of thousands of distinct CDR3 sequences, with approximately 3% appearing a single time and around 2.8% taken by the ten largest. Input material: blood, either unsorted or a sorted T cell fraction (not recorded which). These receptors were obtained from a male donor with ankylosing spondylitis or in good health (not recorded which).

On this clonotype itself: Given a much more abundant clone one base away, this may be a read error. The rearrangement joins TRBV9 to TRBJ2-3; 8 bases fit TRBD2. The trim removed 0 bases at V and 2 bases at J, leaving 2 bases unmatched. CDR1 and CDR2 from the germline V gene are SGDLS and YYNGEE. The CDR3 spans 15 residues. For the CDR3, the DNA is TGTGCCAGCAGCGTAGCGGGGGGGCTCACAGATACGCAGTATTTT. Residues: CASSVAGGLTDTQYF.

In this sample, this clonotype turned up many times. This chain links TRBV9 with TRBJ2-1, with D uncertain. This CDR3 comprises 13 residues. Trimming took off 0 bases at V and 6 bases at J, with 7 bases between the two ends. The germline V gene has CDR1 SGDLS and CDR2 YYNGEE. The CDR3 sequence is CASSVAAFNEQFF. The CDR3 DNA sequence: TGTGCCAGCAGCGTAGCGGCGTTCAATGAGCAGTTCTTC.

This clonotype was counted ten times or more. This chain connects TRBV9 to TRBJ2-5; the D gene is possibly TRBD2 (6 bases). The V gene's germline CDR1 is SGDLS and CDR2 YYNGEE. The ends were cut back, 2 bases at V and 1 base at J, with 15 bases in the middle. This CDR3 is built from 16 residues. Written as DNA, the CDR3 is TGTGCCAGCAGCGTGGGCACTAGCTCGGGCCAAGAGACCCAGTACTTC. Protein sequence: CASSVGTSSGQETQYF.

This clonotype was counted many times. This chain links TRBV9 with TRBJ2-5, with 9 bases aligning to TRBD2. V was pared by 0 bases and J by 2 bases, with 8 bases of the junction left unmatched. The germline V gene encodes CDR1 SGDLS and CDR2 YYNGEE. This CDR3 is 17 amino acids long. CDR3 in amino acids: CASSVDSLAGRQETQYF. The CDR3 coding sequence is TGTGCCAGCAGCGTAGACTCCCTAGCGGGGAGACAAGAGACCCAGTACTTC. Complete variable domain (other parts from reference TRBV9 and TRBJ2-5): DSGVTQTPKHLITATGQRVTLRCSPRSGDLSVYWYQQSLDQGLQFLIQYYNGEERAKGNILERFSAQQFPDLHSELNLSSLELGDSALYFCASSVDSLAGRQETQYFGPGTRLLVL.

This clonotype was picked up many times. The rearrangement joins TRBV9 to TRBJ1-3; possibly TRBD1 for D (6 bases). The germline V and J ends were trimmed by 1 base and 4 bases, with 9 bases remaining between them. The CDR3 spans 14 residues. CDR1 SGDLS and CDR2 YYNGEE come from the germline V gene. The CDR3 spells CASSVSGTGNTIYF. The CDR3 coding sequence is TGTGCCAGCAGCGTAAGCGGGACAGGAAACACCATATATTTT. Drawing the rest from reference TRBV9 and TRBJ1-3, the complete variable domain is DSGVTQTPKHLITATGQRVTLRCSPRSGDLSVYWYQQSLDQGLQFLIQYYNGEERAKGNILERFSAQQFPDLHSELNLSSLELGDSALYFCASSVSGTGNTIYFGEGSWLTVV.

The chain employs TRBV9 and TRBJ2-2, with unresolved D. V shed 1 base and J shed 6 bases, with 7 bases lying between them. This CDR3 is built from 13 residues. Germline-derived CDR1 and CDR2 are SGDLS and YYNGEE. DNA for the CDR3: TGTGCCAGCAGCGTAAAATTGGCCGGGGAGCTGTTTTTT. Translated: CASSVKLAGELFF.

The table lists this clonotype with many counts. The V gene is TRBV9, the J gene TRBJ1-4, with 8 bases fitting TRBD1. This CDR3 contains 15 residues. After removal of 1 base from V and 4 bases from J, the junction contained 3 bases not matched to a gene. Germline V gives CDR1 SGDLS, CDR2 YYNGEE. CDR3 residues: CASSVMGQVNEKLFF. The DNA of the CDR3 is TGTGCCAGCAGCGTAATGGGACAGGTTAATGAAAAACTGTTTTTT.

This clonotype was picked up many times. The V call is TRBV9, the J call TRBJ2-2, with 9 bases lining up with TRBD2. This CDR3 has 14 residues. Germline values: CDR1 SGDLS, CDR2 YYNGEE. V shed 4 bases, J shed 6 bases, and the junction held 4 bases outside the gene matches. The CDR3 DNA reads as TGTGCCAGCAGCCATCGGACTAGCGCCGGGGAGCTGTTTTTT. Translation gives CASSHRTSAGELFF. Complete variable domain (other parts from reference TRBV9 and TRBJ2-2): DSGVTQTPKHLITATGQRVTLRCSPRSGDLSVYWYQQSLDQGLQFLIQYYNGEERAKGNILERFSAQQFPDLHSELNLSSLELGDSALYFCASSHRTSAGELFFGEGSRLTVL.

At least ten counts were recorded for this clonotype. The chain employs TRBV9 and TRBJ2-5; possibly TRBD2 for D (6 bases). The CDR3 covers 14 residues. V lost 4 bases and J 2 bases, leaving 12 bases between the germline ends. In germline, CDR1 is SGDLS, CDR2 YYNGEE. The CDR3 reads CASSPYGGQETQYF. The CDR3 DNA reads as TGTGCCAGCAGCCCTTACGGGGGTCAAGAGACCCAGTACTTC.

At least ten counts were recorded for this clonotype. V is TRBV9 and J is TRBJ2-1, with 7 bases fitting TRBD1. The CDR3 spans 17 residues. V lost 0 bases to trimming and J lost 3 bases; unmatched junction nucleotides: 9. Germline-derived CDR1 and CDR2 are SGDLS and YYNGEE. In nucleotides, the CDR3 is TGTGCCAGCAGCGTAGAGCTCCGGGACAGTAACTACAATGAGCAGTTCTTC. This gives the protein CASSVELRDSNYNEQFF.

There are many counts of this clonotype. The chain combines TRBV9 with TRBJ2-3, with 11 positions matching TRBD2. Unmatched junction bases numbered 7, after V lost 0 bases and J lost 4 bases. Germline CDR1 and CDR2: SGDLS and YYNGEE. This CDR3 contains 17 residues. This CDR3 is CASSVGSSGGAADTQYF. CDR3 DNA: TGTGCCAGCAGCGTAGGAAGTAGCGGGGGGGCCGCAGATACGCAGTATTTT.

This clonotype was recorded at least ten times. V gene TRBV9 combines with J gene TRBJ2-2; 9 bases line up with TRBD2. The V and J ends lost 7 bases and 6 bases, in that order; junction bases with no gene match: 7. Germline-derived CDR1 and CDR2 are SGDLS and YYNGEE. This CDR3 comprises 14 residues. The CDR3 reads CASRRGLAAGELFF. CDR3 coding DNA: TGTGCCAGCCGGCGGGGACTAGCTGCCGGGGAGCTGTTTTTT.

This clonotype was detected ten times or more. The CDR3 loop is CASSVGPSGRHTNEQFF. The CDR3 nucleotides are TGTGCCAGCAGCGTAGGTCCTAGCGGGAGGCATACTAATGAGCAGTTCTTC. V is TRBV9 and J is TRBJ2-1; 11 nucleotides align to TRBD2. The CDR3 sequence is 17 residues long. V was clipped by 0 bases and J by 7 bases; unmatched bases: 9. Germline-derived CDR1 and CDR2 are SGDLS and YYNGEE.

This clonotype has a count of ten or more. CDR3 sequence (DNA): TGTGCCAGCAGCGTAGGGGTTCTGCCTGACGAGCAGTACGTC. This sequence encodes CASSVGVLPDEQYV. The chain recombines TRBV9 with TRBJ2-7; no firm D call. CDR3 length: 14 residues. Per germline, CDR1 SGDLS and CDR2 YYNGEE. V lost 0 bases, J lost 5 bases, and 12 bases lay in between.

This clonotype was counted ten times or more. The V and J genes are TRBV9 and TRBJ2-2; D unresolved. CDR3 size: 14 residues. V was pared by 0 bases and J by 5 bases, with 8 bases between. Germline-derived CDR1 and CDR2 are SGDLS and YYNGEE. The CDR3 nucleotides read TGTGCCAGCAGCGTAGCTTTAGTGACCGGGGAGCTGTTTTTT. Protein: CASSVALVTGELFF.

In this sample, this clonotype turned up many times. This chain joins TRBV9 and TRBJ1-3; D perhaps matches TRBD1 (5 bases). Trimming stripped 2 bases from V and 0 bases from J, with 12 bases between. The germline V gene has CDR1 SGDLS and CDR2 YYNGEE. This CDR3 is built from 16 residues. CDR3 sequence reads: CASSVNAGNSGNTIYF. As DNA, the CDR3 is TGTGCCAGCAGCGTCAATGCAGGGAACTCTGGAAACACCATATATTTT.

This clonotype showed up many times. The rearrangement uses TRBV9 and TRBJ2-3; TRBD1 matches at 7 bases. The CDR3 consists of 14 residues. V shed 4 bases, J shed 5 bases, and the junction held 7 bases outside the gene matches. Germline V CDR1 and CDR2: SGDLS, YYNGEE. CDR3 region: CASSTTRQGDTQYF. Written as DNA, the CDR3 is TGTGCCAGCAGCACCACTAGACAGGGAGATACGCAGTATTTT. Looking up the rest from reference TRBV9 and TRBJ2-3 gives the full variable domain: DSGVTQTPKHLITATGQRVTLRCSPRSGDLSVYWYQQSLDQGLQFLIQYYNGEERAKGNILERFSAQQFPDLHSELNLSSLELGDSALYFCASSTTRQGDTQYFGPGTRLTVL.

This clonotype was seen ten or more times. This chain connects TRBV9 to TRBJ2-1, with 14 bases lining up with TRBD2. After removal of 4 bases from V and 9 bases from J, the junction contained 9 bases not matched to a gene. The CDR3 is 16 residues long. Looked up from germline, CDR1 is SGDLS and CDR2 is YYNGEE. The CDR3 is CASSLGLAGVAAEQFF. In DNA form, the CDR3 reads TGTGCCAGCAGCCTGGGACTAGCGGGAGTAGCAGCTGAGCAGTTCTTC.

There are many counts of this clonotype. This chain connects TRBV9 to TRBJ2-1; the match to TRBD2 covers 10 bases. Germline CDR1 reads SGDLS; CDR2 reads YYNGEE. The V segment lost 6 bases and the J segment 3 bases; nucleotides outside the gene matches: 3. There are 14 residues in the CDR3. CDR3 nucleotides: TGTGCCAGCACTCCTAGCGGGAGCTACAATGAGCAGTTCTTC. Translation gives CASTPSGSYNEQFF.

At least ten counts were recorded for this clonotype. The chain carries TRBV9 and TRBJ2-5; TRBD2 agrees at 12 bases. The V and J ends lost 0 bases and 2 bases, in that order; junction bases with no gene match: 5. Germline V gene data show CDR1 as SGDLS and CDR2 as YYNGEE. The CDR3 runs to 17 residues. The CDR3 DNA sequence: TGTGCCAGCAGCGTAGGGGGACTAGCGGGCCCACAAGAGACCCAGTACTTC. This codes for CASSVGGLAGPQETQYF.

V gene TRBV12-3 or TRBV12-4 combines with J gene TRBJ2-7; 12 positions match TRBD1. The CDR3 covers 16 residues. V was pared by 6 bases and J by 4 bases, with 10 bases of the junction left unmatched. CDR3 region: CASSLLEGQGAYEQYV. The CDR3 region has the DNA TGTGCCAGCAGCCTGCTCGAGGGACAGGGGGCGTACGAGCAGTACGTC.